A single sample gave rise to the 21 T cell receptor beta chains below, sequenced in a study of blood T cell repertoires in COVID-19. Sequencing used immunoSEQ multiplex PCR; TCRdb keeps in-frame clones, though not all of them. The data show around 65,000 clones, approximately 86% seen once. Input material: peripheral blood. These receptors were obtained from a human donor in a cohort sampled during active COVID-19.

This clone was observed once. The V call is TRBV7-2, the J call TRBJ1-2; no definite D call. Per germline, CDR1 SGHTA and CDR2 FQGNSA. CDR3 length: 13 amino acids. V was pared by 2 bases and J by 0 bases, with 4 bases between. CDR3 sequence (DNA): TGTGCCAGCAGCTTATTAGCTAACTATGGCTACACCTTC. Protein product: CASSLLANYGYTF.

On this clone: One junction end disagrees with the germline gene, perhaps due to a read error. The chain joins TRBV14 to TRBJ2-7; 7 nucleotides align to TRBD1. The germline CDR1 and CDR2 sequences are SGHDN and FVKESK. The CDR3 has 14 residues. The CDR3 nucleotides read TGTGCCAGCAACCAACAGGGGACCTCCTACGAGCAGTACTTC. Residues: CASNQQGTSYEQYF.

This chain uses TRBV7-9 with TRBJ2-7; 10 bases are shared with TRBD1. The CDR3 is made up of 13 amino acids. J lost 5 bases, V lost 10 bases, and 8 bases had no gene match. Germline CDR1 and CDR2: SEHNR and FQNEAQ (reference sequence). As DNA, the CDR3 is TGTGCCACCCGACAGGGGGCTTCAGACGAGCAGTACTTC. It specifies CATRQGASDEQYF.

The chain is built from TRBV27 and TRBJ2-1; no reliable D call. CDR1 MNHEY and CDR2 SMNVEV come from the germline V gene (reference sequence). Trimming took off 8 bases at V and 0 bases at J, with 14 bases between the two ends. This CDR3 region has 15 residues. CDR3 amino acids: CASQDLLSSYNEQFF. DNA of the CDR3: TGTGCCAGCCAGGATCTCTTAAGCTCCTACAATGAGCAGTTCTTC.

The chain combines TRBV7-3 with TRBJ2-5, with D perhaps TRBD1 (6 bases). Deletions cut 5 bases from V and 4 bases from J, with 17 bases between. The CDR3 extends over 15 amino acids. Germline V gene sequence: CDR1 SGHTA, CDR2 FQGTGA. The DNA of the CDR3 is TGTGCCAGCAGCCTAGCAGGGGAATGGGGAGAGACCCAGTACTTC. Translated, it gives CASSLAGEWGETQYF.

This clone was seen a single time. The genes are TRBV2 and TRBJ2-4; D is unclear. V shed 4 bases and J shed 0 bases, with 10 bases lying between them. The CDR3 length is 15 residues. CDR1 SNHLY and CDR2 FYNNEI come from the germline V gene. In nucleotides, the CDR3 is TGTGCCAGCAGTGTAGAGCTACTAGCCAAAAACATTCAGTACTTC. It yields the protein CASSVELLAKNIQYF.

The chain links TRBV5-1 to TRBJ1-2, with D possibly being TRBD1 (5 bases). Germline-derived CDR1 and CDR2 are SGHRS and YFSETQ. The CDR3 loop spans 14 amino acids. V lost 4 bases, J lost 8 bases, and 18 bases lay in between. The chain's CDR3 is CASSPDTGFSGYTF. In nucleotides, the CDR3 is TGCGCCAGCAGCCCGGACACAGGCTTTTCAGGCTACACCTTC. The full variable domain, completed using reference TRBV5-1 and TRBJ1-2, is KAGVTQTPRYLIKTRGQQVTLSCSPISGHRSVSWYQQTPGQGLQFLFEYFSETQRNKGNFPGRFSGRQFSNSRSEMNVSTLELGDSALYLCASSPDTGFSGYTFGSGTRLTVV.

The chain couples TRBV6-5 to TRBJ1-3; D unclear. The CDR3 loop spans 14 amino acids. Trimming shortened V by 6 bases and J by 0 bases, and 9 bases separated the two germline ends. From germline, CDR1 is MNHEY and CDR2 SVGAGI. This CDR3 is CASSRSFSGNTIYF. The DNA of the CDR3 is TGTGCCAGCAGCCGGTCCTTCTCTGGAAACACCATATATTTT.

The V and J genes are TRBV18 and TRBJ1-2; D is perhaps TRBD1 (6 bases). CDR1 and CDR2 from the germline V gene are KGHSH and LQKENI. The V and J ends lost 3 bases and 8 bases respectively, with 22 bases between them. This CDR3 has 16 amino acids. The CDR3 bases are TGTGCCAGCTCACCTTCAGGGGCCCCTTCTCCAGTCGGCTACACCTTC. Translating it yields CASSPSGAPSPVGYTF.

The DNA for the CDR3 is TGTGCCAGCAGCCCTACAGGGTGGGCTAGCGGGGGGAACGAGCAGTTCTTC. Its translation is CASSPTGWASGGNEQFF. The V and J genes are TRBV7-9 and TRBJ2-1; 11 bases line up with TRBD2. CDR1 is SEHNR and CDR2 is FQNEAQ in the germline V gene (reference sequence). The CDR3 totals 17 residues. V lost 5 bases and J lost 10; bases outside the gene matches: 16.

Here the CDR3 reads CASSVNSNQPQHF. In nucleotides, the CDR3 is TGTGCCAGCAGCGTCAATAGCAATCAGCCCCAGCATTTT. V gene TRBV5-8 combines with J gene TRBJ1-5; unclear D gene. Germline-derived CDR1 and CDR2 are SGHTS and YDEGEE. V lost 4 bases, J lost 0 bases, and 5 bases lay in between. This CDR3 is built from 13 residues.

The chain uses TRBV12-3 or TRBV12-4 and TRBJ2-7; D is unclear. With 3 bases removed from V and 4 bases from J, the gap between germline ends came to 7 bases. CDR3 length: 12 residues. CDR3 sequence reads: CASSFRGYEQYF. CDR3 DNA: TGTGCCAGCAGTTTCCGCGGATACGAGCAGTACTTC.

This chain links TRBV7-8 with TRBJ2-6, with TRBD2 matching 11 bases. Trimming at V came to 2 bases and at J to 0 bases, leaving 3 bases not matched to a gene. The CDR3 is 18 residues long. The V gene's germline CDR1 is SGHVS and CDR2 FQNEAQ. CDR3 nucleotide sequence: TGTGCCAGCAGCTTAATGACTAGCGGGACCTCTGGGGCCAACGTCCTGACTTTC. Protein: CASSLMTSGTSGANVLTF.

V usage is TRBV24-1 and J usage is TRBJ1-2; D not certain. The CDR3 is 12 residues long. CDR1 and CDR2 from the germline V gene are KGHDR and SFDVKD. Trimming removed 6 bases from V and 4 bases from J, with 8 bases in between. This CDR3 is CATSPGSYGYTF. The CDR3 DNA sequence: TGTGCCACCAGTCCTGGCTCCTATGGCTACACCTTC.

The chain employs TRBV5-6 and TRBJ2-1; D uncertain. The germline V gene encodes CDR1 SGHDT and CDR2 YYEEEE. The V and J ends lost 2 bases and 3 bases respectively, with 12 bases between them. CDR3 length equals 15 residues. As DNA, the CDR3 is TGTGCCAGCAGCTTCGGTTACGAGGACTACAATGAGCAGTTCTTC. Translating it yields CASSFGYEDYNEQFF.

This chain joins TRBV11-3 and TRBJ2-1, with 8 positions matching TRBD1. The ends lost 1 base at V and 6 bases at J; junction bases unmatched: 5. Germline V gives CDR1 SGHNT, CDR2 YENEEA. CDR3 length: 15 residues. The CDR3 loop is CASSLGGQVSNEQFF. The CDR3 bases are TGTGCCAGCAGCTTAGGGGGACAGGTTAGCAATGAGCAGTTCTTC.

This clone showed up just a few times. DNA of the CDR3: TGCGCCAGCAGCCCCCAGGGACAGGCTTATGGCTACACCTTC. Protein sequence: CASSPQGQAYGYTF. J is TRBJ1-2 and V is TRBV5-1, with 8 bases that match TRBD1. V trimming: 4 bases; J trimming: 5 bases; junction bases outside the gene matches: 7. Germline CDR1 is SGHRS and CDR2 is YFSETQ. CDR3 length: 14 amino acids.

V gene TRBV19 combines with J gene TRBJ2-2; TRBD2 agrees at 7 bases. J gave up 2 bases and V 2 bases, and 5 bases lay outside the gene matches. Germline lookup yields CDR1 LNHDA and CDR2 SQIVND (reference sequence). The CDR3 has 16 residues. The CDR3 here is CASSIRGVVNTGELFF. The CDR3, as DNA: TGTGCCAGTAGTATACGGGGGGTTGTTAACACCGGGGAGCTGTTTTTT.

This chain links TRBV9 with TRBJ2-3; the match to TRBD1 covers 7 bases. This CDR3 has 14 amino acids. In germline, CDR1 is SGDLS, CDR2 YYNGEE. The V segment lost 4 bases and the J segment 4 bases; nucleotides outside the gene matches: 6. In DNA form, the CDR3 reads TGTGCCAGCAGCCTCAAGGGGGCGGCAGATACGCAGTATTTT. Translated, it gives CASSLKGAADTQYF.

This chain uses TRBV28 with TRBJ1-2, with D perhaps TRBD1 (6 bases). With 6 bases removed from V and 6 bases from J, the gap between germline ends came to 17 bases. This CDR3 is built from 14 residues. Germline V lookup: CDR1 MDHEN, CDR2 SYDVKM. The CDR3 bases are TGTGCCAGCAGCTCCCTCCGCAGGGGTAATGGCTACACCTTC. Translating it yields CASSSLRRGNGYTF.

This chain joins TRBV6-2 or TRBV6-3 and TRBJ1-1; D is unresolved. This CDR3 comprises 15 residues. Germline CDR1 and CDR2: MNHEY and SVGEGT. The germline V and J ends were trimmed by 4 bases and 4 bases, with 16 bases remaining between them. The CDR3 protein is CASSFTAGVRTEAFF. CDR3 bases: TGTGCCAGCAGTTTTACGGCCGGGGTTCGCACTGAAGCTTTCTTT.